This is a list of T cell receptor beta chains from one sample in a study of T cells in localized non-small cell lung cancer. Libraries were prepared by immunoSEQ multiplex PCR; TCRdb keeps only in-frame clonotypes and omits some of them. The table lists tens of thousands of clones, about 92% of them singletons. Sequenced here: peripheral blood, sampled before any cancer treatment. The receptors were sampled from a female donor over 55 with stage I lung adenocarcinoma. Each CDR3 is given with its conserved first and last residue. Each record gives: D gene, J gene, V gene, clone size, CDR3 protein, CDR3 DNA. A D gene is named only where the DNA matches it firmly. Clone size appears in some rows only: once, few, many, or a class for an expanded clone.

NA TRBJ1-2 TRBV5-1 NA CASSLRSDTFYTF TGCGCCAGCAGCTTAAGGAGCGACACTTTCTACACCTTC
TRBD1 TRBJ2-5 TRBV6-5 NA CASSYSGTGGQTQYF TGTGCCAGCAGTTACTCTGGGACAGGGGGACAGACCCAGTACTTC
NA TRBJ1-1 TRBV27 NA CASRRIPGNTEAFF TGTGCCAGCAGGCGCATTCCGGGGAACACTGAAGCTTTCTTT
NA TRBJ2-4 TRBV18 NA CASSPTTENIQYF TGTGCCAGCTCACCTACGACAGAAAACATTCAGTACTTC
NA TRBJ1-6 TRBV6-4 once CASRLDSGSPLHF TGTGCCAGCAGATTGGACAGTGGGTCACCCCTCCACTTT
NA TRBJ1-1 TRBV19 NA CASSIGAANTEAFF TGTGCCAGTAGTATCGGGGCCGCGAACACTGAAGCTTTCTTT
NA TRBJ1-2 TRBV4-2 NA CASSQSGGYGYTF TGTGCCAGCAGCCAATCTGGGGGATATGGCTACACCTTC
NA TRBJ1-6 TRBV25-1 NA CASSRGGTHNSPLHF TGTGCCAGCAGTCGGGGAGGGACGCATAATTCACCCCTCCACTTT
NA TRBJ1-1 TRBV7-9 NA CASSFPPGSSLYTEAFF TGTGCCAGCAGCTTCCCCCCTGGATCCTCCCTCTACACTGAAGCTTTCTTT
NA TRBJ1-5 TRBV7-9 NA CASSFGGRDGQPQHF TGTGCCAGCAGCTTCGGGGGGAGAGACGGTCAGCCCCAGCATTTT
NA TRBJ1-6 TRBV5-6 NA CASSQGEAVNSPLHF TGTGCCAGCAGCCAGGGCGAGGCAGTTAATTCACCCCTCCACTTT
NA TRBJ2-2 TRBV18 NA CASSPRAGAFGTGELFF TGTGCCAGCTCACCACGGGCAGGGGCTTTCGGCACCGGGGAGCTGTTTTTT
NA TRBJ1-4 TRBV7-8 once CASSLATLQWSGEREKLFF TGTGCCAGCAGCTTAGCGACCCTGCAATGGTCGGGGGAGAGGGAAAAACTGTTTTTT
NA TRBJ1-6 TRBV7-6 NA CASSSLAGEATYNSPLHF TGTGCCAGCAGCTCCCTAGCGGGGGAAGCGACCTATAATTCACCCCTCCACTTT
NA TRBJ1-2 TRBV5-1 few CASSLREFYGYTF TGCGCCAGCAGCTTGAGGGAGTTCTATGGCTACACCTTC
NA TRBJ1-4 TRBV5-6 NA CASSLNRLGTTFEKLFF TGTGCCAGCAGCTTGAACAGACTGGGAACTACGTTTGAAAAACTGTTTTTT
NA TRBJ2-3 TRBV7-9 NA CASSRRDFIDTQYF TGTGCCAGCAGCCGCCGGGACTTTATAGATACGCAGTATTTT
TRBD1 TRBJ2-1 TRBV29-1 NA CSVLQGTPGGNEQFF TGCAGCGTCCTACAGGGGACCCCTGGGGGTAATGAGCAGTTCTTC
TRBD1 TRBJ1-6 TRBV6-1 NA CASMTGVGSPLHF TGTGCCAGCATGACAGGGGTCGGTTCACCCCTCCACTTT
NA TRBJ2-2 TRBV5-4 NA CASSSMSAGTGELFF TGTGCCAGCAGCTCCATGTCCGCCGGGACCGGGGAGCTGTTTTTT
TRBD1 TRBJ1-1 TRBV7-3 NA CASSLWGQLNTEAFF TGTGCCAGCAGCTTATGGGGACAGCTGAACACTGAAGCTTTCTTT
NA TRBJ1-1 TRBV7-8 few CASSPRTEAFF TGTGCCAGCAGCCCGAGGACTGAAGCTTTCTTT
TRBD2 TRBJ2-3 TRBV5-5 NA CASSLSGGSVATDTQYF TGTGCCAGCAGCCTTTCGGGGGGGTCTGTTGCCACAGATACGCAGTATTTT
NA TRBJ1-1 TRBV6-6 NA CASLGDTEAFF TGTGCCAGCCTGGGGGACACTGAAGCTTTCTTT
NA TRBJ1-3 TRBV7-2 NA CASSPQGFKEDTIYF TGTGCCAGCAGCCCCCAGGGGTTTAAGGAAGACACCATATATTTT
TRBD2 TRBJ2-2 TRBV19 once CASSIPTTSGGHTGELFF TGTGCCAGTAGTATCCCGACTACTAGCGGGGGGCACACCGGGGAGCTGTTTTTT
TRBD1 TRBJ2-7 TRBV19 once CASSPQGQIPYEQYF TGTGCCAGTAGTCCTCAGGGACAGATCCCCTACGAGCAGTACTTC